Each of the 18 T cell receptor beta chains below was sequenced from the same sample in a study of cytomegalovirus exposure and HLA in healthy donors. The primer mix had 60 Vbeta and 13 Jbeta primers. The method was immunoSEQ multiplex PCR; TCRdb's version includes in-frame clones alone and lacks a portion of them. This table holds roughly 65,000 clones, 80% found once. Sequencing was done on a sample of PBMCs. These receptors were collected from a woman in her thirties in good health and CMV-seronegative.

The chain joins TRBV6-5 to TRBJ2-5; D might be TRBD1 (6 bases). Between the trimmed V and J ends, which lost 5 bases and 5 bases, there was a span of 15 bases. The CDR3 loop spans 14 amino acids. Germline CDR1 and CDR2: MNHEY and SVGAGI. The CDR3: CASSAQGNAETQYF. CDR3 DNA: TGTGCCAGCAGTGCACAGGGTAACGCGGAGACCCAGTACTTC.

The chain links TRBV11-2 to TRBJ2-7; D not certain. This CDR3 is built from 11 residues. Germline assignment: CDR1 SGHAT and CDR2 FQNNGV. Trimming stripped 4 bases from V and 3 bases from J, with 4 bases between. The CDR3 reads CASSSSYEQYF. CDR3 DNA: TGTGCCAGCAGCTCGAGCTACGAGCAGTACTTC.

DNA for the CDR3: TGCGCCAGCAGCAGGCAGGGGGGGAACACTGAAGCTTTCTTT. Translation: CASSRQGGNTEAFF. The V gene is TRBV5-1, the J gene TRBJ1-1; 7 bases match TRBD1. V dropped 4 bases and J dropped 1; count of bases not matched to a gene: 4. Per the germline V gene, CDR1 is SGHRS and CDR2 is YFSETQ. CDR3 length: 14 amino acids. Variable domain in full (rest from reference TRBV5-1 and TRBJ1-1): KAGVTQTPRYLIKTRGQQVTLSCSPISGHRSVSWYQQTPGQGLQFLFEYFSETQRNKGNFPGRFSGRQFSNSRSEMNVSTLELGDSALYLCASSRQGGNTEAFFGQGTRLTVV.

This sequence joins TRBV7-6 and TRBJ2-2; tentatively, D is TRBD2 (7 bases). Germline CDR1 and CDR2: SGHVS and FNYEAQ. Trimming removed 5 bases at V and 5 bases at J, with 18 bases between. The CDR3 contains 16 residues. CDR3 protein: CASSSGGGLSTGELFF. DNA of the CDR3: TGTGCCAGCAGCAGTGGGGGGGGGCTAAGTACCGGGGAGCTGTTTTTT.

The J gene is TRBJ2-5, the V gene TRBV5-1; D might be TRBD2 (5 bases). The V and J ends lost 5 bases and 5 bases respectively, with 13 bases between them. The CDR3 runs to 13 residues. Looked up from germline, CDR1 is SGHRS and CDR2 is YFSETQ. CDR3 sequence reads: CASRSSGMETQYF. The CDR3 DNA sequence: TGCGCCAGCAGGTCAAGCGGCATGGAGACCCAGTACTTC.

The rearrangement uses TRBV5-1 and TRBJ2-5; D gene ambiguous. This CDR3 has 12 amino acids. Germline CDR1 reads SGHRS; CDR2 reads YFSETQ. Between the trimmed V and J ends, which lost 0 bases and 5 bases, there was a span of 5 bases. CDR3 in DNA: TGCGCCAGCAGCTTGGCCGGGGAGACCCAGTACTTC. It encodes CASSLAGETQYF.

The chain uses TRBV28 and TRBJ1-2, with D unresolved. V gave up 6 bases and J gave up 10 bases, with 12 bases separating them. This CDR3 is 11 amino acids long. Germline V gives CDR1 MDHEN, CDR2 SYDVKM. CDR3 bases: TGTGCCAGCAGGACTCTGATCGACTACACCTTC. Translating it yields CASRTLIDYTF.

The V call is TRBV29-1, the J call TRBJ1-2; possibly TRBD1 for D (5 bases). This CDR3 comprises 11 residues. Germline V lookup: CDR1 SQVTM, CDR2 ANQGSEA. V shed 8 bases and J shed 8 bases, with 15 bases lying between them. The CDR3, as DNA: TGCAGCCCTGAGCTTGGGGCCGGCTACACCTTC. Encoded protein: CSPELGAGYTF.

The rearrangement uses TRBV4-1 and TRBJ2-2; 8 nucleotides align to TRBD2. CDR3 size: 16 residues. V lost 4 bases and J lost 7; bases outside the gene matches: 11. Germline loops: CDR1 MGHRA, CDR2 YSYEKL. CDR3 sequence reads: CASSRIVAGIDGELFF. The DNA for the CDR3 is TGCGCCAGCAGCCGAATCGTAGCGGGGATCGACGGGGAGCTGTTTTTT.

The chain employs TRBV6-1 and TRBJ2-5; the D gene is possibly TRBD2 (7 bases). V shed 11 bases and J shed 5 bases, with 24 bases lying between them. This CDR3 region has 15 residues. CDR1 and CDR2 from the germline V gene are MNHNS and SASEGT. CDR3 nucleotides: TGTGCCGGGGGGGGGCGGGGCCATTCCCAGGAGACCCAGTACTTC. Translating gives CAGGGRGHSQETQYF.

The genes are TRBV6-5 and TRBJ1-6; the match to TRBD1 covers 7 bases. The V gene's germline CDR1 is MNHEY and CDR2 SVGAGI. J lost 7 bases, V lost 6 bases, and 9 bases had no gene match. The CDR3 is made up of 15 amino acids. In DNA, the CDR3 is TGTGCCAGCAGGACAGGGTCAGGGTGGAATTCACCCCTCCACTTT. This sequence encodes CASRTGSGWNSPLHF.

The chain recombines TRBV6-5 with TRBJ1-2; D might be TRBD1 (6 bases). Germline values: CDR1 MNHEY, CDR2 SVGAGI. This CDR3 region has 15 residues. Deletions cut 6 bases from V and 0 bases from J, with 14 bases between. The CDR3 DNA reads TGTGCCAGCAGACCCGGGACACCTCCTAACTATGGCTACACCTTC. Its translation is CASRPGTPPNYGYTF.

This clone was picked up a small number of times. The chain joins TRBV5-6 to TRBJ1-2; TRBD1 aligns across 8 bases. Germline V gene sequence: CDR1 SGHDT, CDR2 YYEEEE. Trimming at V came to 3 bases and at J to 2 bases, leaving 3 bases not matched to a gene. This CDR3 has 14 residues. The CDR3 here is CASSWDRLNYGYTF. CDR3 nucleotide sequence: TGTGCCAGCAGCTGGGACAGGCTAAACTATGGCTACACCTTC.

The chain combines TRBV4-3 with TRBJ1-5, with 9 bases matching TRBD1. Germline-derived CDR1 and CDR2 are LGHNA and YSLEER. J was trimmed by 11 bases and V by 4 bases; bases with no gene match: 6. The length of the CDR3 is 13 residues. CDR3 DNA sequence: TGCGCCAGCAGCCGTGACAGGGGGTCGTCCCAGCATTTT. It specifies CASSRDRGSSQHF.

The chain is built from TRBV2 and TRBJ1-1; D remains ambiguous. The CDR3 length is 11 residues. With 10 bases removed from V and 2 bases from J, the gap between germline ends came to 8 bases. Per the germline V gene, CDR1 is SNHLY and CDR2 is FYNNEI. The CDR3 spells CATLTNTEAFF. DNA of the CDR3: TGTGCCACCTTAACTAACACTGAAGCTTTCTTT.

The V call is TRBV6-1, the J call TRBJ2-7; 12 positions agree with TRBD1. This CDR3 has 15 residues. CDR1 MNHNS and CDR2 SASEGT come from the germline V gene. The V gene end was trimmed by 4 bases and the J gene end by 3 bases; junction bases not matched to a gene: 4. CDR3 sequence reads: CASSAGTGGGYEQYF. The CDR3 coding sequence is TGTGCCAGCAGTGCTGGGACAGGGGGCGGCTACGAGCAGTACTTC.

The chain employs TRBV9 and TRBJ1-2; 9 bases are shared with TRBD1. Trimming at V came to 4 bases and at J to 6 bases, leaving 7 bases not matched to a gene. Germline V gene lookup returns CDR1 SGDLS and CDR2 YYNGEE. The CDR3 runs 14 residues. The CDR3 sequence is CASSLEQGANGYTF. The DNA of the CDR3 is TGTGCCAGCAGCCTCGAACAGGGGGCGAATGGCTACACCTTC.

The chain couples TRBV27 to TRBJ1-5; D is possibly TRBD1 (5 bases). The CDR3 has 14 amino acids. The V and J ends lost 5 bases and 2 bases respectively, with 10 bases between them. Germline CDR1 MNHEY, CDR2 SMNVEV (reference sequence). CDR3 sequence: CASSPGGGNQPQHF. CDR3 in DNA: TGTGCCAGCAGTCCCGGGGGGGGCAATCAGCCCCAGCATTTT.